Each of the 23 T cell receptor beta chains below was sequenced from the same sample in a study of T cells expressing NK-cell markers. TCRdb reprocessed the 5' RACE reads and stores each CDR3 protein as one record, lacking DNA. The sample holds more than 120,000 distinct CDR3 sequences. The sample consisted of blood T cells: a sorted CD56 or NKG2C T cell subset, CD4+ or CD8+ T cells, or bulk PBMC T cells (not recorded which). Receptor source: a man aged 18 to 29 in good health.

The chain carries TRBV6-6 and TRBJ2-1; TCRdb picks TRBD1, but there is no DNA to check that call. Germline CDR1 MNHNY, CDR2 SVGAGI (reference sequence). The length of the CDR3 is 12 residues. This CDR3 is CATTGWYNEQFF.

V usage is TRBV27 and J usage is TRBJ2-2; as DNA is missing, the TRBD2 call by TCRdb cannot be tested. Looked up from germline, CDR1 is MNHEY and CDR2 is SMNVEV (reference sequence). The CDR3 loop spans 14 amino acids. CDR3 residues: CASSGLAGTGELFF.

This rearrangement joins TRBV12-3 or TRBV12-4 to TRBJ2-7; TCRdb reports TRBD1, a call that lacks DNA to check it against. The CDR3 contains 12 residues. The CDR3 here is CASAQGSYEQYF.

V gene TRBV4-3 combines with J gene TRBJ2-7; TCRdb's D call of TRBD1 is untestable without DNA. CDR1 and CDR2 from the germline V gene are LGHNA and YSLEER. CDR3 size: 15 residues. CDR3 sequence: CASSQEFQGGYEQYF.

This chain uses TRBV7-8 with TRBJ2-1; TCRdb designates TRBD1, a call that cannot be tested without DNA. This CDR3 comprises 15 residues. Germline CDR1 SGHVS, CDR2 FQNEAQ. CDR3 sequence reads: CASSPPVGLYNEQFF.

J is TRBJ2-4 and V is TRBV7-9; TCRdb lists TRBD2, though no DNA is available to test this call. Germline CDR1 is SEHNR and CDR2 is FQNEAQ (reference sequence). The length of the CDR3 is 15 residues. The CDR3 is CASSPSGRGSDIQYF.

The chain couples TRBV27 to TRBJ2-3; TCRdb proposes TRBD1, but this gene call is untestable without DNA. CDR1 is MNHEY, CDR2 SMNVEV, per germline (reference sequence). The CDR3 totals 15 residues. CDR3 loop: CASSFIQGSTDTQYF.

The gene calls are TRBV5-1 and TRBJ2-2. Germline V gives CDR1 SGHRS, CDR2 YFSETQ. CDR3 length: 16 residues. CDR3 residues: CASSLEYGQATGELFF.

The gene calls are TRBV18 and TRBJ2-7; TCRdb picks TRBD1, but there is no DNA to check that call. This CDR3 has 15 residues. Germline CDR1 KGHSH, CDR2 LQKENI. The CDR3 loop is CASSRTGGQGDEQYF.

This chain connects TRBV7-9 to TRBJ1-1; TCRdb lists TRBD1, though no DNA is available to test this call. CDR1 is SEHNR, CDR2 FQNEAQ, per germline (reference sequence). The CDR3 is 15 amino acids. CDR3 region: CASGAEDSLNTEAFF.

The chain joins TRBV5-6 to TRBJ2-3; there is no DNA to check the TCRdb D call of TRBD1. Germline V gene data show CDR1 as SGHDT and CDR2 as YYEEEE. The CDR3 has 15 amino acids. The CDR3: CASSVRDRSIDTQYF.

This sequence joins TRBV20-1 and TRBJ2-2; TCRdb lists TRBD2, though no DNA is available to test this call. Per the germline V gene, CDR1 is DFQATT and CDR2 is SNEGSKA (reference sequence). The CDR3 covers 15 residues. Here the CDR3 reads CSASILAVNTGELFF.

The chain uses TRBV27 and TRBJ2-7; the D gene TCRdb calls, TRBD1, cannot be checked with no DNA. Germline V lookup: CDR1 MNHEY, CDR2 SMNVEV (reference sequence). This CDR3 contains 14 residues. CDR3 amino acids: CASAGHRGRYEQYF.

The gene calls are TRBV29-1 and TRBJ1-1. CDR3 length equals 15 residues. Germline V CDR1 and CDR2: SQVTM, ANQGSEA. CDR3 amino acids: CSVSGTAASPGEAFF. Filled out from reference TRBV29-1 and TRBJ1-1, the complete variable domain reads SAVISQKPSRDICQRGTSLTIQCQVDSQVTMMFWYRQQPGQSLTLIATANQGSEATYESGFVIDKFPISRPNLTFSTLTVSNMSPEDSSIYLCSVSGTAASPGEAFFGQGTRLTVV.

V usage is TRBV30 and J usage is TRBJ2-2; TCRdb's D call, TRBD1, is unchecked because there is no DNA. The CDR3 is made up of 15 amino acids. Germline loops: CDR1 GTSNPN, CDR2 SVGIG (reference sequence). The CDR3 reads CAWSGDRVITGELFF. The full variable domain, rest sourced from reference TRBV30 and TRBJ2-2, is SQTIHQWPATLVQPVGSPLSLECTVEGTSNPNLYWYRQAAGRGLQLLFYSVGIGQISSEVPQNLSASRPQDRQFILSSKKLLLSDSGFYLCAWSGDRVITGELFFGEGSRLTVL.

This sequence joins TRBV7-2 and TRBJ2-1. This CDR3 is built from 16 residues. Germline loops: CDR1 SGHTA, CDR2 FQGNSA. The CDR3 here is CASSLAASGSYNEQFF.

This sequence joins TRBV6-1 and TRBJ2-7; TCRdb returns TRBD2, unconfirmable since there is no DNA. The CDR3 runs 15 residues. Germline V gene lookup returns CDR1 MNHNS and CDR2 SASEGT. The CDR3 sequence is CASSRGLARVEEQYF.

CDR3 residues: CASSYDGSYEQYF. The chain joins TRBV5-1 to TRBJ2-7; TCRdb picks TRBD2, but there is no DNA to check that call. The CDR3 is 13 residues long. Germline CDR1 SGHRS, CDR2 YFSETQ.

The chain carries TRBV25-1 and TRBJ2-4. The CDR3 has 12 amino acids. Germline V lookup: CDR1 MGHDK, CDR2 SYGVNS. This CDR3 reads CASSEGFHIQYF.

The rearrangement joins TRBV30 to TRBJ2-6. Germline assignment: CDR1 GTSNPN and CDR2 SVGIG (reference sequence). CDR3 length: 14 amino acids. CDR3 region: CAWSPRSGANVLTF.

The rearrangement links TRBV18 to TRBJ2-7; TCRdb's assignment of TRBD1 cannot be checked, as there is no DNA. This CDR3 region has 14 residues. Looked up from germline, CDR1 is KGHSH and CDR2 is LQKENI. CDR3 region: CASSPSRVQDEQYF.

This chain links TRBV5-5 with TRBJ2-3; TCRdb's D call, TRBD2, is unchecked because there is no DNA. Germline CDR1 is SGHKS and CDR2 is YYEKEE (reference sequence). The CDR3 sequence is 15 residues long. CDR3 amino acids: CASSPGLVGLPAQYF.

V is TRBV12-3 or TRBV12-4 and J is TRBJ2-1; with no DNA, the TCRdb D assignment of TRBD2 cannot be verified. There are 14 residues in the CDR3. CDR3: CASSSSSGIFEQFF.